A selection of T cell receptor beta chains follows, all from one sample in a study of cytotoxic CD8 clonotypes in ibrutinib-treated CLL. TCRdb's table, derived via immunoSEQ multiplex PCR, lists solely in-frame clones and lacks some. The sample gives tens of thousands of clones, about 70% of which show up once; approximately 30% is in the top ten. Sequences were derived from PBMCs, sampled after 24 months of ibrutinib treatment. The origin of the receptors is a human donor with chronic lymphocytic leukemia. Both conserved end residues are part of each CDR3. The order of the fields is clone size, D gene, J gene, V gene, CDR3 DNA, CDR3 protein. The D gene is left open where the match is weak. Some rows mark clone size as missing; the rest say once, few, many or name a class of expanded clone.

abundance: .
d_gene: .
j_gene: TRBJ1-1
v_gene: TRBV29-1
CDR3nt: TGCAGCGTTGAAGACAGGGTGGCCCTTCCCGAAGCTTTCTTT
CDR3aa: CSVEDRVALPEAFF

abundance: .
d_gene: TRBD2
j_gene: TRBJ2-7
v_gene: TRBV6-1
CDR3nt: TGTGCCAGCACCCTAGCGGGTACCTCCTACGAGCAGTACTTC
CDR3aa: CASTLAGTSYEQYF

abundance: .
d_gene: TRBD2
j_gene: TRBJ2-1
v_gene: TRBV4-2
CDR3nt: TGTGCCAGCAGCCAAGACCCTAGCGGGGGGGCCATCGGAAATGAGCAGTTCTTC
CDR3aa: CASSQDPSGGAIGNEQFF

abundance: .
d_gene: .
j_gene: TRBJ2-7
v_gene: TRBV27
CDR3nt: TGTGCCAGCAGGGCCCTAACCAGCTCCCGGGCCTACGAGCAGTACTTC
CDR3aa: CASRALTSSRAYEQYF

abundance: once
d_gene: .
j_gene: TRBJ2-1
v_gene: TRBV27
CDR3nt: TGTGCCAGCAGTTTATCAGGGGGGCGTCCCTACAATGAGCAGTTCTTC
CDR3aa: CASSLSGGRPYNEQFF

abundance: once
d_gene: TRBD1
j_gene: TRBJ1-2
v_gene: TRBV2
CDR3nt: TGTGCCAGCAGCGCGGGACAGGGGGTAGGGAACTATGGCTACACCTTC
CDR3aa: CASSAGQGVGNYGYTF

abundance: .
d_gene: .
j_gene: TRBJ2-7
v_gene: TRBV19
CDR3nt: TGTGCCAGTAGTCATGTCCTCTCCTACGAGCAGTACTTC
CDR3aa: CASSHVLSYEQYF

abundance: .
d_gene: .
j_gene: TRBJ2-3
v_gene: TRBV27
CDR3nt: TGTGCCAGCAGTTTAGCAGATACGCAGTATTTT
CDR3aa: CASSLADTQYF

abundance: .
d_gene: .
j_gene: TRBJ1-6
v_gene: TRBV9
CDR3nt: TGTGCCAGCAGCGGGAGAGGGGGACGGGCCTATAATTCACCCCTCCACTTT
CDR3aa: CASSGRGGRAYNSPLHF

abundance: few
d_gene: TRBD2
j_gene: TRBJ2-3
v_gene: TRBV14
CDR3nt: TGTGCCAGCAGCTCGGGGGGGTCAGATACGCAGTATTTT
CDR3aa: CASSSGGSDTQYF

abundance: .
d_gene: .
j_gene: TRBJ1-2
v_gene: TRBV5-6
CDR3nt: TGTGCCAGCAGGTTAAGGAGCGGCTACACCTTC
CDR3aa: CASRLRSGYTF

abundance: .
d_gene: .
j_gene: TRBJ1-3
v_gene: TRBV18
CDR3nt: TGTGCCAGCTCACCTGTTTGGACAGTTTACTCTGGAAACACCATATATTTT
CDR3aa: CASSPVWTVYSGNTIYF

abundance: few
d_gene: TRBD1
j_gene: TRBJ1-2
v_gene: TRBV15
CDR3nt: TGTGCCACCAGCAGAGACAGGGGGCATGGCTACACCTTC
CDR3aa: CATSRDRGHGYTF

abundance: .
d_gene: TRBD1
j_gene: TRBJ2-3
v_gene: TRBV27
CDR3nt: TGTGCCAGCAGTTTAGCTTTCACGACAGGGGGGGATACGCAGTATTTT
CDR3aa: CASSLAFTTGGDTQYF

abundance: once
d_gene: .
j_gene: TRBJ2-3
v_gene: TRBV10-1
CDR3nt: TGCGCCAGCAGCGTAGGGGGTGACACAGATACGCAGTATTTT
CDR3aa: CASSVGGDTDTQYF

abundance: .
d_gene: .
j_gene: TRBJ2-7
v_gene: TRBV5-4
CDR3nt: TGTGCCAGCAGCTTGGATCGGCGGGGATCGTCCTACGAGCAGTACTTC
CDR3aa: CASSLDRRGSSYEQYF

abundance: .
d_gene: TRBD1
j_gene: TRBJ2-2
v_gene: TRBV6-4
CDR3nt: TGTGCCAGCAGTGACTCTCGACAGGGGTACACCGGGGAGCTGTTTTTT
CDR3aa: CASSDSRQGYTGELFF

abundance: .
d_gene: TRBD2
j_gene: TRBJ2-3
v_gene: TRBV11-2
CDR3nt: TGTGCCAGCCTGCGGGGGGTCCCGGGGGATACGCAGTATTTT
CDR3aa: CASLRGVPGDTQYF

abundance: .
d_gene: .
j_gene: TRBJ1-2
v_gene: TRBV10-1
CDR3nt: TGCGCCAGCAGCGATGACTCGGGCGGCTATGGCTACACCTTC
CDR3aa: CASSDDSGGYGYTF

abundance: medium-sized
d_gene: .
j_gene: TRBJ1-2
v_gene: TRBV27
CDR3nt: TGTGCCAGCACACAGGAGGGGGGCGCGGGTGGCTACACCTTC
CDR3aa: CASTQEGGAGGYTF

abundance: .
d_gene: TRBD2
j_gene: TRBJ2-5
v_gene: TRBV2
CDR3nt: TGTGCCAGCAGTGACCCCCGGGGGGTGTGGCAAGAGACCCAGTACTTC
CDR3aa: CASSDPRGVWQETQYF

abundance: .
d_gene: .
j_gene: TRBJ1-1
v_gene: TRBV9
CDR3nt: TGTGCCAGCAGCGAAACAGGTGGCACTGAAGCTTTCTTT
CDR3aa: CASSETGGTEAFF

abundance: few
d_gene: .
j_gene: TRBJ1-1
v_gene: TRBV5-5
CDR3nt: TGTGCCAGCAGCCCGGGGGTGAGCACTGAAGCTTTCTTT
CDR3aa: CASSPGVSTEAFF

abundance: .
d_gene: .
j_gene: TRBJ2-1
v_gene: TRBV5-1
CDR3nt: TGCGCCAGCAGCGTGCAAGCGATGAGCTCCTACAATGAGCAGTTCTTC
CDR3aa: CASSVQAMSSYNEQFF

abundance: .
d_gene: .
j_gene: TRBJ2-5
v_gene: TRBV27
CDR3nt: TGTGCCGGCAGTTTATCGAGAGGGGAAGAGACCCAGTACTTC
CDR3aa: CAGSLSRGEETQYF

abundance: .
d_gene: .
j_gene: TRBJ1-1
v_gene: TRBV5-1
CDR3nt: TGCGCCAGCAGCTTGGGGGTCTACGACACTGAAGCTTTCTTT
CDR3aa: CASSLGVYDTEAFF

abundance: .
d_gene: .
j_gene: TRBJ1-2
v_gene: TRBV20-1
CDR3nt: TGCAGTGCTAAGTTGGGCTATGGCTACACCTTC
CDR3aa: CSAKLGYGYTF

abundance: .
d_gene: .
j_gene: TRBJ2-7
v_gene: TRBV5-4
CDR3nt: TGTGCCAGCAGGAAGCCTGGGGGGTCCTACGAGCAGTACTTC
CDR3aa: CASRKPGGSYEQYF

abundance: few
d_gene: TRBD2
j_gene: TRBJ2-7
v_gene: TRBV7-2
CDR3nt: TGTGCCAGCAGCTTACTGCACCTAATAGCGGGGGCCTACGAGCAGTACTTC
CDR3aa: CASSLLHLIAGAYEQYF

abundance: .
d_gene: .
j_gene: TRBJ2-3
v_gene: TRBV18
CDR3nt: TGTGCCAGCTCACCACAGACCGACGGAACGCAGTATTTT
CDR3aa: CASSPQTDGTQYF

abundance: .
d_gene: .
j_gene: TRBJ1-1
v_gene: TRBV5-4
CDR3nt: TGTGCCTTATCGGTAAAGGGGCCAAGGTATACTGAAGCTTTCTTT
CDR3aa: CALSVKGPRYTEAFF

abundance: once
d_gene: .
j_gene: TRBJ1-1
v_gene: TRBV5-1
CDR3nt: TGCGCCAGCAGCTTGGAAAAAGGGGTTCGGGCTGAAGCTTTCTTT
CDR3aa: CASSLEKGVRAEAFF

abundance: .
d_gene: TRBD1
j_gene: TRBJ1-2
v_gene: TRBV5-6
CDR3nt: TGTGCCAGCAGCTTGATCACAGGGGGTGATTATGGCTACACCTTC
CDR3aa: CASSLITGGDYGYTF

abundance: once
d_gene: .
j_gene: TRBJ1-1
v_gene: TRBV5-4
CDR3nt: TGTGCCAGCAGCCCGGGGACATTCTCGAACACTGAAGCTTTCTTT
CDR3aa: CASSPGTFSNTEAFF